A single sample is the source of the 19 T cell receptor beta chains below, sequenced in a study of shared clonotypes between healthy human individuals. TCRdb's table, derived via immunoSEQ multiplex PCR, lists solely in-frame clones and lacks some. Seen here are about 600,000 clones, 95% to 98% observed once, and the top ten hold 0.25% to 0.35%. Naive CD8 populations comprised CD45RO-negative cells positively selected for CCR7, excluding terminally differentiated effector memory CD45RA+ cells. Sequenced sample: naive CD8+ T cells sorted from blood. The receptors were sampled from a man aged 30 to 45 in good health.

The chain employs TRBV5-4 and TRBJ2-7, with D possibly being TRBD2 (7 bases). Germline V gene data show CDR1 as SGHNT and CDR2 as YYREEE (reference sequence). Trimming pared 3 bases from V and 6 bases from J, leaving 22 bases between. This CDR3 is 16 amino acids long. CDR3 DNA: TGTGCCAGCAGCTCTATCGAGGGGGGGTATCCTCTCGAGCAGTACTTC. Translating it yields CASSSIEGGYPLEQYF. Full variable domain (outside the CDR3, taken from reference TRBV5-4 and TRBJ2-7): ETGVTQSPTHLIKTRGQQVTLRCSSQSGHNTVSWYQQALGQGPQFIFQYYREEENGRGNFPPRFSGLQFPNYSSELNVNALELDDSALYLCASSSIEGGYPLEQYFGPGTRLTVT.

This clone has a single count. The gene calls are TRBV7-9 and TRBJ2-7, with no clear D. V was clipped by 4 bases and J by 6 bases, with 31 bases between them. CDR3 length: 19 amino acids. Germline CDR1 and CDR2: SEHNR and FQNEAQ (reference sequence). The CDR3: CASSSYKLQAPAYPTEQYF. CDR3 DNA: TGTGCCAGCAGCTCTTACAAACTTCAAGCCCCAGCGTACCCTACCGAGCAGTACTTC.

The chain uses TRBV4-2 and TRBJ2-1; TRBD2 matches 12 bases. CDR1 and CDR2 from the germline V gene are LGHNA and YNFKEQ. The CDR3 covers 15 residues. The trim removed 1 base at V and 8 bases at J, leaving 3 bases unmatched. The CDR3 DNA reads TGTGCCAGCAGCCAAGTATCTAGCGGGAGGGATGAGCAGTTCTTC. Translating gives CASSQVSSGRDEQFF.

The chain combines TRBV7-9 with TRBJ2-1, with 7 bases aligning to TRBD1. The CDR3 spans 16 residues. Germline-derived CDR1 and CDR2 are SEHNR and FQNEAQ (reference sequence). Trimming removed 4 bases from V and 0 bases from J; junction bases left unmatched: 6. The CDR3, as DNA: TGTGCCAGCAGCTCTACGGGACAGAACTCCTACAATGAGCAGTTCTTC. It translates to CASSSTGQNSYNEQFF.

The J gene is TRBJ2-1, the V gene TRBV4-1, with TRBD2 matching 9 bases. V dropped 2 bases and J dropped 0; count of bases not matched to a gene: 17. The germline CDR1 and CDR2 sequences are MGHRA and YSYEKL. The CDR3 covers 21 residues. CDR3 residues: CASSQKRGGRDYEGSYNEQFF. The CDR3 nucleotides read TGCGCCAGCAGCCAAAAACGAGGCGGGAGGGACTATGAAGGCTCCTACAATGAGCAGTTCTTC.

This chain's CDR3 is CASSLGDRGPVNTEAFF. The CDR3 bases are TGTGCCAGCAGCTTAGGGGACAGGGGGCCGGTGAACACTGAAGCTTTCTTT. The chain couples TRBV7-9 to TRBJ1-1; 12 bases line up with TRBD1. Trimming took 1 base from V and 0 from J; bases not matched to a gene: 3. Per the germline V gene, CDR1 is SEHNR and CDR2 is FQNEAQ (reference sequence). This CDR3 is 17 amino acids long.

This sequence joins TRBV7-3 and TRBJ2-7, with 11 bases fitting TRBD2. V lost 4 bases and J lost 5; bases outside the gene matches: 4. The CDR3 spans 14 residues. Germline CDR1 reads SGHTA; CDR2 reads FQGTGA. The CDR3 reads CASSSGLAGDEQYF. The CDR3, as DNA: TGTGCCAGCAGCTCCGGACTAGCGGGTGACGAGCAGTACTTC.

This chain links TRBV27 with TRBJ1-4; D is possibly TRBD1 (5 bases). Germline V lookup: CDR1 MNHEY, CDR2 SMNVEV (reference sequence). The CDR3 has 17 residues. Trimming took off 0 bases at V and 4 bases at J, with 15 bases between the two ends. The CDR3 loop is CASSLSHPGRRNEKLFF. CDR3 in DNA: TGTGCCAGCAGTTTATCTCATCCGGGGCGCCGTAATGAAAAACTGTTTTTT.

The rearrangement uses TRBV6-1 and TRBJ2-3; D is tentatively TRBD1 or TRBD2 (5 bases each). The V and J ends lost 2 bases and 1 base respectively, with 13 bases between them. CDR1 MNHNS and CDR2 SASEGT come from the germline V gene. CDR3 length: 16 residues. CDR3 sequence: CASSEYGTWGTDTQYF. DNA for the CDR3: TGTGCCAGCAGTGAATACGGGACGTGGGGCACAGATACGCAGTATTTT.

The chain carries TRBV28 and TRBJ2-2; no clear D. V was shortened by 3 bases and J by 4 bases, with 9 bases between the two germline ends. The V gene's germline CDR1 is MDHEN and CDR2 SYDVKM. The CDR3 is made up of 14 amino acids. In DNA form, the CDR3 reads TGTGCCAGCAGTTTTCGTCCGGGCACCGGGGAGCTGTTTTTT. Translated: CASSFRPGTGELFF.

This chain joins TRBV29-1 and TRBJ1-1; D gene unclear. This CDR3 spans 12 amino acids. The V end lost 5 bases, the J end lost 2 bases, and 9 bases lay between the germline ends. Germline V gene sequence: CDR1 SQVTM, CDR2 ANQGSEA. The CDR3 region is CSVYSGNTEAFF. In nucleotides, the CDR3 is TGCAGCGTTTATTCAGGAAACACTGAAGCTTTCTTT.

The V gene is TRBV2, the J gene TRBJ2-7, with 9 bases that match TRBD2. The ends lost 8 bases at V and 4 bases at J; junction bases unmatched: 12. Germline values: CDR1 SNHLY, CDR2 FYNNEI. CDR3 length: 15 amino acids. The CDR3, as DNA: TGTGCCAGCGGATTGAGCGGGAGGTCGATTTACGAGCAGTACTTC. It encodes CASGLSGRSIYEQYF.

In its sample, this clone was seen once. The J gene is TRBJ1-2, the V gene TRBV7-9; D is possibly TRBD1 (6 bases). In germline, CDR1 is SEHNR, CDR2 FQNEAQ (reference sequence). Trimming removed 5 bases at V and 1 base at J, with 11 bases between. The CDR3 has 14 residues. In DNA form, the CDR3 reads TGTGCCAGCAGCCCCGGACAGATTAACTATGGCTACACCTTC. Translation: CASSPGQINYGYTF.

CDR3: CASSPSGALVIQFF. In nucleotides, the CDR3 is TGTGCCAGCAGTCCTAGCGGGGCGTTGGTTATTCAGTTCTTC. J is TRBJ2-1 and V is TRBV6-5; 9 nucleotides agree with TRBD2. V lost 5 bases and J lost 13; bases outside the gene matches: 12. The CDR3 has 14 residues. CDR1 and CDR2 from the germline V gene are MNHEY and SVGAGI.

This rearrangement joins TRBV9 to TRBJ1-1; D is unresolved. Per germline, CDR1 SGDLS and CDR2 YYNGEE. V lost 7 bases and J 0 bases, leaving 10 bases between the germline ends. The CDR3 spans 13 residues. Here the CDR3 reads CASGSKMNTEAFF. The CDR3 DNA sequence: TGTGCCAGCGGGAGTAAAATGAACACTGAAGCTTTCTTT.

The chain joins TRBV29-1 to TRBJ2-7, with TRBD2 matching over 9 bases. Germline values: CDR1 SQVTM, CDR2 ANQGSEA. J lost 0 bases, V lost 0 bases, and 3 bases had no gene match. The CDR3 sequence is 15 residues long. CDR3 protein: CSVEDLSGSSYEQYF. CDR3 DNA: TGCAGCGTTGAAGATCTTAGCGGGAGCTCCTACGAGCAGTACTTC.

With regard to this clone: The sample carries other DNA sequences with the same CDR3. This chain connects TRBV11-2 to TRBJ2-7; 7 bases align to TRBD1. Germline V gene lookup returns CDR1 SGHAT and CDR2 FQNNGV. Trimming at V came to 5 bases and at J to 2 bases, leaving 3 bases not matched to a gene. The CDR3 is made up of 13 amino acids. The CDR3 DNA reads as TGTGCCAGCAGCCCGGGACAGACCTACGAGCAGTACTTC. As protein: CASSPGQTYEQYF. Full variable domain (outside the CDR3, taken from reference TRBV11-2 and TRBJ2-7): EAGVAQSPRYKIIEKRQSVAFWCNPISGHATLYWYQQILGQGPKLLIQFQNNGVVDDSQLPKDRFSAERLKGVDSTLKIQPAKLEDSAVYLCASSPGQTYEQYFGPGTRLTVT.

This chain links TRBV5-1 with TRBJ2-7; the match to TRBD1 covers 9 bases. Germline trimming cut 1 base from V and 5 bases from J; bases unmatched to any gene: 10. The germline V gene encodes CDR1 SGHRS and CDR2 YFSETQ. CDR3 length: 16 residues. CDR3 nucleotide sequence: TGCGCCAGCAGCTTGATATTGGGACAGGGAGTCCACGAGCAGTACTTC. As protein: CASSLILGQGVHEQYF.

The chain uses TRBV5-4 and TRBJ2-5; 12 bases are a match to TRBD2. V was clipped by 4 bases and J by 1 base; unmatched bases: 5. This CDR3 has 16 residues. From germline, CDR1 is SGHNT and CDR2 YYREEE (reference sequence). The CDR3, as DNA: TGTGCCAGCAGCCATCTAGCGGGAGGGGTCCAAGAGACCCAGTACTTC. Translated, it gives CASSHLAGGVQETQYF.